This T cell receptor beta chain was recorded in a study of cytomegalovirus exposure and HLA in healthy donors. The wider study: Earlier sequencing of about 200 million T cells yielded around 100 million unique TCR beta sequences.

Vbeta (60) and Jbeta (13) primers were used in the PCR. TCRdb's table, derived via immunoSEQ multiplex PCR, lists solely in-frame clones and lacks some. The table has under 200,000 clones, around four fifths seen once. About this clone: Antigen unknown.

Regarding the study as a whole: Among the CMV-associated chains, three were confirmed in vitro as specific for CMV antigens. Later analysis identified a missense DCLRE1C variant that was linked to TCR beta V- and J-gene trimming.

The origin of this receptor is a girl aged 2-15 years in good health and CMV-seropositive. The sequencing sample was made of PBMCs.

The CDR3 nucleotides are TGTGCCAGCAGGAGCGGGTATAATGAAAAACTGTTTTTT. Its protein is CASRSGYNEKLFF. The chain joins TRBV2 to TRBJ1-4; no reliable D call. The germline V and J ends were trimmed by 6 bases and 4 bases, with 9 bases remaining between them. The CDR3 extends over 13 amino acids. The germline gives CDR1 SNHLY, CDR2 FYNNEI.